The clone carrying this T cell receptor beta chain was counted once. The sample belongs to a study of shared T cell receptors in the human thymus. Measured with immunoSEQ multiplex PCR; TCRdb has only the in-frame clones, and not every one. The sample shows about 380,000 clones, 85% to 95% of them seen only once. The CDR3 length is 15 residues. The V gene end was trimmed by 1 base and the J gene end by 3 bases; junction bases not matched to a gene: 8. Looked up from germline, CDR1 is SQVTM and CDR2 is ANQGSEA. This clonotype was obtained from a human donor. The chain couples TRBV29-1 to TRBJ2-7; 8 bases map to TRBD1. The sequenced sample was thymocytes. In DNA form, the CDR3 reads TGCAGCGTTGAAGGGGCGGTCGGACAGGGCTACGAGCAGTACTTC. This sequence encodes CSVEGAVGQGYEQYF.